This T cell receptor (beta chain) was captured by sequencing in a study of blood T cell repertoires in COVID-19. Study-level background: COVID-19 samples from acute and convalescent phases originated in the United States, Italy and Spain. PBMCs, B-cell-depleted T cells, or T cells provided the cDNA or gDNA that made up the material.

As handled by the study authors: The authors estimated nucleated cell counts from reference gene primer amplification. Data came from immunoSEQ multiplex PCR; TCRdb stores just in-frame clones and leaves some out. That table is the source of V, J and clone size, and D and trimming were worked out from the DNA. The sample contains 160,000 or so clones, 90% of which appear only once. Germline V gene data show CDR1 as SEHNR and CDR2 as FQNEAQ (reference sequence). Deletions cut 3 bases from V and 2 bases from J, with 4 bases between. This CDR3 is built from 12 residues. The clonotype comes from a man between 60 and 70 years old with active or convalescent COVID-19. Specimen: peripheral blood. The gene calls are TRBV7-9 and TRBJ1-1; D is unresolved. The CDR3 region has the DNA TGTGCCAGCAGCTTGACAAACACTGAAGCTTTCTTT. Protein sequence: CASSLTNTEAFF.